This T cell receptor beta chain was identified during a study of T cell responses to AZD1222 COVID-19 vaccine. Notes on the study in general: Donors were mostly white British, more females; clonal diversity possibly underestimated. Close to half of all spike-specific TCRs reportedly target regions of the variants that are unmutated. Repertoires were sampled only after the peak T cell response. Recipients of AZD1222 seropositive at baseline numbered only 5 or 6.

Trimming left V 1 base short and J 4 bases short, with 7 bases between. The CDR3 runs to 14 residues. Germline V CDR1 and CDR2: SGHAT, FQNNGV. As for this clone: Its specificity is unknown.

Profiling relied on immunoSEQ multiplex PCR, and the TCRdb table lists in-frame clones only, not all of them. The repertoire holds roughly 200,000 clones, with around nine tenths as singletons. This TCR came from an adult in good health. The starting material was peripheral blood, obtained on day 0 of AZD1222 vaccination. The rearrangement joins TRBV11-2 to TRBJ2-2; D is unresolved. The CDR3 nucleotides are TGTGCCAGCAGCTTAGGGGGTGGCACCGGGGAGCTGTTTTTT. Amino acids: CASSLGGGTGELFF.